What follows are 9 T cell receptor beta chains derived from one specimen sequenced in a study of lymphopenia after photon versus proton radiotherapy (dated by TCRdb to the late 2010s). Library generation was performed with the immunoSEQ multiplex PCR assay. The table comes from immuneACCESS by way of TCRdb, which keeps in-frame sequences with V and J called. Part of the clones is missing from these tables; in studies checked, under half for an unresolved V gene and the rest for unknown reasons. The sample contains some 21,000 clones, about 85% of them found a single time. The ten largest clones represent about 17% of the sample. This specimen consisted of peripheral blood, obtained from a patient treated with photon-based radiotherapy. All receptors come from a man in his 60s with pancreatic cancer.

The V gene is TRBV7-2, the J gene TRBJ1-1; weak D call: TRBD1 (5 bases). V shed 5 bases and J shed 6 bases, with 13 bases lying between them. CDR3 length equals 13 residues. Germline V gene sequence: CDR1 SGHTA, CDR2 FQGNSA. In DNA form, the CDR3 reads TGTGCCAGCAGCGACGGGGCGTTCGCTGAAGCTTTCTTT. Its protein is CASSDGAFAEAFF.

The chain couples TRBV2 to TRBJ1-2, with 7 bases lining up with TRBD1. CDR1 and CDR2 (germline): SNHLY, FYNNEI. The ends lost 9 bases at V and 7 bases at J; junction bases unmatched: 17. The CDR3 consists of 15 residues. The CDR3 DNA follows: TGTGCCAGTACCGACGCGACAGGGTTTTTGGCTGGCTACACCTTC. Its protein is CASTDATGFLAGYTF.

The chain carries TRBV4-2 and TRBJ2-7, with D perhaps TRBD1 or TRBD2 (6 bases each). Deletions cut 7 bases from V and 2 bases from J, with 15 bases between. The CDR3 extends over 14 amino acids. Germline loops: CDR1 LGHNA, CDR2 YNFKEQ. The CDR3 DNA reads TGTGCCAGCAAAAGGGTCGGGGGCCCCTACGAGCAGTACTTC. The encoded protein is CASKRVGGPYEQYF.

V is TRBV5-4 and J is TRBJ2-7, with 7 bases aligning to TRBD2. Germline assignment: CDR1 SGHNT and CDR2 YYREEE (reference sequence). The J segment lost 2 bases and the V segment lost 3 bases, leaving 8 bases of the junction unmatched. The CDR3 length is 15 residues. CDR3 sequence (DNA): TGTGCCAGCAGCTCGGGGGGTCCCTATCCCTACGAGCAGTACTTC. It translates to CASSSGGPYPYEQYF.

This chain links TRBV4-2 with TRBJ2-7; unclear D gene. The CDR3 contains 12 residues. V lost 3 bases and J 3 bases, leaving 6 bases between the germline ends. Germline V lookup: CDR1 LGHNA, CDR2 YNFKEQ. CDR3 sequence (DNA): TGTGCCAGCAGCCATGGAAACTACGAGCAGTACTTC. Translating it yields CASSHGNYEQYF.

This clone was recorded only once. V is TRBV30 and J is TRBJ1-5; D unresolved. The ends were cut back, 8 bases at V and 4 bases at J, with 9 bases in the middle. The germline CDR1 and CDR2 sequences are GTSNPN and SVGIG (reference sequence). CDR3 length: 11 residues. The CDR3 loop reads CALVVNQPQHF. CDR3 DNA sequence: TGTGCCCTGGTGGTGAATCAGCCCCAGCATTTT. Complete variable domain (other parts from reference TRBV30 and TRBJ1-5): SQTIHQWPATLVQPVGSPLSLECTVEGTSNPNLYWYRQAAGRGLQLLFYSVGIGQISSEVPQNLSASRPQDRQFILSSKKLLLSDSGFYLCALVVNQPQHFGDGTRLSIL.

The chain carries TRBV30 and TRBJ1-3; D is unresolved. Trimming removed 5 bases from V and 7 bases from J, with 21 bases in between. CDR3 length: 15 residues. Germline V gives CDR1 GTSNPN, CDR2 SVGIG (reference sequence). The CDR3 loop reads CAWSTPRHVGNTIYF. The CDR3 bases are TGTGCCTGGTCCACCCCGAGACACGTGGGGAACACCATATATTTT.

V gene TRBV7-8 combines with J gene TRBJ2-7; tentatively, D is TRBD1 (6 bases). The germline V gene has CDR1 SGHVS and CDR2 FQNEAQ. The CDR3 is 13 residues long. Trimming removed 4 bases at V and 4 bases at J, with 11 bases between. The CDR3 nucleotides read TGTGCCAGCAGCTCAAGAAGGGGGTACGAGCAGTACTTC. Translation gives CASSSRRGYEQYF. The entire variable domain, with the rest obtained from reference TRBV7-8 and TRBJ2-7, is as follows: GAGVSQSPRYKVAKRGQDVALRCDPISGHVSLFWYQQALGQGPEFLTYFQNEAQLDKSGLPSDRFFAERPEGSVSTLKIQRTQQEDSAVYLCASSSRRGYEQYFGPGTRLTVT.

The genes are TRBV4-1 and TRBJ1-1; the D is unclear. This CDR3 is built from 15 residues. V shed 1 base and J shed 2 bases, with 11 bases lying between them. The germline gives CDR1 MGHRA, CDR2 YSYEKL. For the CDR3, the DNA is TGCGCCAGCAGCCAAGGTAATCTGGGCAACACTGAAGCTTTCTTT. Translated: CASSQGNLGNTEAFF.